The 27 T cell receptor beta chains listed next were all sequenced from one sample in a study of vaccination and CD4 T cells after COVID-19. Sequenced with the Oncomine TCR Beta short-read assay was DNA taken from cultured CD4+ T cells. MiXCR, run by TCRdb on the PCR reads, gives a single entry per CDR3 protein. The sample has a few thousand distinct CDR3 sequences; less than 40% are singletons. These TCRs' antigens remain unknown. Treatment in this sample: roughly nine-day PBMC culture with coronavirus spike peptide pools or control peptides (ViraFEST assay). From the unexposed donor, CD4+ T cells were collected ahead of the COVID-19 pandemic (2011-2018). The sequencing sample was made of CD4+ T cells from blood, cultured in vitro. The receptors were sampled from a human donor in good health.

The V gene is TRBV25-1, the J gene TRBJ2-5, with 8 bases aligning to TRBD1. The trim removed 7 bases at V and 2 bases at J, leaving 9 bases unmatched. The CDR3 totals 15 residues. Germline lookup yields CDR1 MGHDK and CDR2 SYGVNS. The CDR3 region is CASTTTGGPQETQYF. The CDR3 DNA sequence: TGTGCCAGCACCACCACAGGGGGGCCTCAAGAGACCCAGTACTTC.

This clonotype ranks as large. The chain combines TRBV2 with TRBJ2-2; 9 bases map to TRBD1. The V and J ends lost 5 bases and 7 bases, in that order; junction bases with no gene match: 8. Germline values: CDR1 SNHLY, CDR2 FYNNEI. The CDR3 is 15 residues long. The CDR3 protein is CASSSLDRGHGELFF. The CDR3 nucleotides read TGTGCCAGCAGTTCCTTGGACAGGGGACACGGGGAGCTGTTTTTT. Together with reference TRBV2 and TRBJ2-2, the CDR3 gives the full variable domain: EPEVTQTPSHQVTQMGQEVILRCVPISNHLYFYWYRQILGQKVEFLVSFYNNEISEKSEIFDDQFSVERPDGSNFTLKIRSTKLEDSAMYFCASSSLDRGHGELFFGEGSRLTVL.

The chain has TRBV7-3 and TRBJ2-7; D not resolved. The germline CDR1 and CDR2 sequences are SGHTA and FQGTGA. This CDR3 spans 13 amino acids. With 2 bases removed from V and 7 bases from J, the gap between germline ends came to 12 bases. DNA for the CDR3: TGTGCCAGCAGCTTAGGCGTGGGAAGGGAGCAGTACTTC. Encoded protein: CASSLGVGREQYF.

This clonotype was seen a few times. The chain joins TRBV6-1 to TRBJ1-5; D remains unclear. Trimming stripped 8 bases from V and 3 bases from J, with 8 bases between. Germline CDR1 reads MNHNS; CDR2 reads SASEGT. This CDR3 contains 12 residues. The CDR3 is CASGENNQPQHF. In DNA, the CDR3 is TGTGCCAGCGGGGAGAACAATCAGCCCCAGCATTTT.

V is TRBV20-1 and J is TRBJ1-2, with D maybe TRBD1 (5 bases). Trimming pared 6 bases from V and 4 bases from J, leaving 12 bases between. The germline CDR1 and CDR2 sequences are DFQATT and SNEGSKA (reference sequence). The CDR3 covers 12 residues. This CDR3 is CSAGQGGYGYTF. As DNA, the CDR3 is TGCAGTGCCGGCCAGGGAGGCTATGGCTACACCTTC.

The chain employs TRBV20-1 and TRBJ1-5; 7 bases are shared with TRBD1. V lost 1 base to trimming and J lost 7 bases; unmatched junction nucleotides: 10. Germline lookup yields CDR1 DFQATT and CDR2 SNEGSKA (reference sequence). The CDR3 is 15 residues long. CDR3 residues: CSARGIGGAGQPQHF. In nucleotides, the CDR3 is TGCAGTGCTAGAGGAATAGGGGGCGCGGGCCAGCCCCAGCATTTT.

This rearrangement joins TRBV19 to TRBJ2-6; no clear D gene. This CDR3 spans 16 amino acids. Trimming shortened V by 3 bases and J by 4 bases, and 13 bases separated the two germline ends. CDR1 is LNHDA and CDR2 is SQIVND in the germline V gene (reference sequence). This chain's CDR3 is CASSILLGPGANVLTF. The CDR3 coding sequence is TGTGCCAGTAGTATTTTATTGGGCCCCGGGGCCAACGTCCTGACTTTC.

The chain recombines TRBV6-5 with TRBJ1-2; D uncertain. This CDR3 has 14 amino acids. The V end was cut by 2 bases, the J end by 6 bases, with 13 bases between. Germline V CDR1 and CDR2: MNHEY, SVGAGI. CDR3 sequence (DNA): TGTGCCAGCAGTTACCAACTGGCTCCGGATGGCTACACCTTC. Translating gives CASSYQLAPDGYTF.

V gene TRBV19 combines with J gene TRBJ2-7, with TRBD2 matching 12 bases. Germline V CDR1 and CDR2: LNHDA, SQIVND (reference sequence). The V segment lost 3 bases and the J segment 2 bases; nucleotides outside the gene matches: 11. The CDR3 length is 18 residues. The CDR3 sequence is CASSILGSGLAGPYEQYF. CDR3 bases: TGTGCCAGTAGTATCCTTGGTTCCGGACTAGCGGGACCCTACGAGCAGTACTTC.

The chain uses TRBV20-1 and TRBJ2-2; D perhaps matches TRBD1 (6 bases). Trimming stripped 3 bases from V and 0 bases from J, with 11 bases between. This CDR3 comprises 15 residues. Germline CDR1 and CDR2: DFQATT and SNEGSKA (reference sequence). This CDR3 is CSASLRQANTGELFF. The CDR3, as DNA: TGCAGTGCTAGCCTTCGACAGGCGAACACCGGGGAGCTGTTTTTT.

The chain carries TRBV5-1 and TRBJ1-1, with D unclear. There are 15 residues in the CDR3. The ends were cut back, 0 bases at V and 0 bases at J, with 9 bases in the middle. Germline V gene lookup returns CDR1 SGHRS and CDR2 YFSETQ. The CDR3 bases are TGCGCCAGCAGCTTGGATGGCAGAATGAACACTGAAGCTTTCTTT. The encoded protein is CASSLDGRMNTEAFF.

The V and J genes are TRBV7-9 and TRBJ2-1; D not certain. The CDR3 has 14 residues. Trimming removed 1 base at V and 4 bases at J, with 8 bases between. The germline V gene has CDR1 SEHNR and CDR2 FQNEAQ (reference sequence). The CDR3 coding sequence is TGTGCCAGCAGCTTAGGCTGGCGGTACAATGAGCAGTTCTTC. Its protein is CASSLGWRYNEQFF.

This clonotype came up a few times. The V call is TRBV23-1, the J call TRBJ1-2, with 8 nucleotides matching TRBD1. TRBV23-1 is an open reading frame whose function is uncertain. The CDR3 covers 12 residues. Trimming at V came to 8 bases and at J to 2 bases, leaving 1 base not matched to a gene. CDR3 sequence: CASGQGNYGYTF. DNA for the CDR3: TGCGCCAGCGGACAGGGCAACTATGGCTACACCTTC.

The V and J genes are TRBV29-1 and TRBJ2-5; 10 nucleotides line up with TRBD2. CDR3 length: 13 amino acids. Germline V gene data show CDR1 as SQVTM and CDR2 as ANQGSEA. V shed 2 bases and J 4 bases; nucleotides not matched to a gene: 1. The CDR3 region has the DNA TGCAGCGTTGAACCTAGCGGGGGAGAGACCCAGTACTTC. Its translation: CSVEPSGGETQYF.

The chain uses TRBV5-4 and TRBJ1-1; D is ambiguous. CDR1 is SGHNT and CDR2 is YYREEE in the germline V gene (reference sequence). The CDR3 consists of 15 residues. Trimming removed 4 bases at V and 3 bases at J, with 16 bases between. The CDR3 spells CASSRGPPEDTEAFF. The CDR3 bases are TGTGCCAGCAGCCGGGGTCCCCCGGAGGACACTGAAGCTTTCTTT.

The chain has TRBV10-1 and TRBJ2-7; the D gene is possibly TRBD1 (6 bases). Trimming removed 3 bases from V and 5 bases from J, with 14 bases in between. Germline assignment: CDR1 WNHNN and CDR2 SYGVQD (reference sequence). The CDR3 runs to 14 residues. In DNA, the CDR3 is TGCGCCAGCAGTGACGGCAGGGGCGGCGACGAGCAGTACTTC. Translated, it gives CASSDGRGGDEQYF.

This clonotype was detected a few times. This chain connects TRBV20-1 to TRBJ1-5; D is possibly TRBD1 (6 bases). The V gene lost 4 bases and the J gene lost 1 base, with 8 bases spanning the gap. Germline values: CDR1 DFQATT, CDR2 SNEGSKA (reference sequence). This CDR3 spans 13 amino acids. CDR3: CSANTGSNQPQHF. In nucleotides, the CDR3 is TGCAGTGCTAATACAGGGAGCAATCAGCCCCAGCATTTT.

This clonotype was counted only a few times. The chain combines TRBV7-2 with TRBJ1-1, with D unresolved. The CDR3 covers 12 residues. Deletions cut 1 base from V and 7 bases from J, with 7 bases between. CDR1 SGHTA and CDR2 FQGNSA come from the germline V gene. The chain's CDR3 is CASSLVLGEAFF. The CDR3 DNA reads TGTGCCAGCAGCTTAGTGTTGGGTGAAGCTTTCTTT.

The chain links TRBV27 to TRBJ2-1; D call uncertain. The length of the CDR3 is 14 residues. Trimming removed 7 bases at V and 0 bases at J, with 10 bases between. Per germline, CDR1 MNHEY and CDR2 SMNVEV (reference sequence). In DNA form, the CDR3 reads TGTGCCAGCAAAGGGTTAGACTCCTACAATGAGCAGTTCTTC. Translated: CASKGLDSYNEQFF.

The chain is built from TRBV7-3 and TRBJ2-5; D remains unclear. The germline CDR1 and CDR2 sequences are SGHTA and FQGTGA. Trimming cost V 4 bases and J 3 bases, with 15 bases left between them. The CDR3 has 15 residues. CDR3 protein: CASSSTGGWKETQYF. In DNA, the CDR3 is TGTGCCAGCAGCTCCACGGGTGGATGGAAAGAGACCCAGTACTTC.

V and J are TRBV5-4 and TRBJ2-7; D is perhaps TRBD1 or TRBD2 (5 bases each). The assigned J gene may be wrong: the sequence end matches TRBJ2-5 better. Germline V lookup: CDR1 SGHNT, CDR2 YYREEE (reference sequence). The CDR3 runs to 16 residues. The CDR3 protein is CASSLIPGRGGETQYF. The CDR3 region has the DNA TGTGCCAGCAGCTTGATTCCAGGGAGAGGTGGTGAGACCCAGTACTTC.

Concerning this clonotype itself: This may stem from a read error, because a much larger clone lies one nucleotide away. The V gene is TRBV20-1, the J gene TRBJ1-2; tentatively, D is TRBD1 (5 bases). This CDR3 has 13 amino acids. Germline CDR1 is DFQATT and CDR2 is SNEGSKA (reference sequence). CDR3 DNA sequence: TGCAGTGCTGGAGATCCCGGGACCTATGGCTACACCTTC. It yields the protein CSAGDPGTYGYTF.

Details on this clonotype: A read error may produce the germline difference seen at one junction end. The gene calls are TRBV7-6 and TRBJ2-3; 15 nucleotides align to TRBD2. Germline assignment: CDR1 SGHVS and CDR2 FNYEAQ. This CDR3 spans 17 amino acids. CDR3 nucleotides: TGTGCCAGCAGCCCAGTCGGGACTAGCGGGGGGACAGATACGCGGTATTTT. It codes for CASSPVGTSGGTDTRYF.

The table lists this clonotype with a few counts. V and J are TRBV20-1 and TRBJ2-1; D might be TRBD2 (5 bases). Germline CDR1 DFQATT, CDR2 SNEGSKA (reference sequence). The germline V and J ends were trimmed by 1 base and 9 bases, with 13 bases remaining between them. CDR3 size: 13 residues. Written as DNA, the CDR3 is TGCAGTGCTAGAGTCCACCGAGGGCTTGAGCAGTTCTTC. The encoded protein is CSARVHRGLEQFF.

This clonotype occurred a few times. CDR3 protein: CAWSVLGNSNQPQHF. The CDR3 DNA follows: TGTGCCTGGAGTGTACTGGGGAATAGCAATCAGCCCCAGCATTTT. This rearrangement joins TRBV30 to TRBJ1-5, with D unresolved. The CDR3 is 15 residues long. CDR1 GTSNPN and CDR2 SVGIG come from the germline V gene (reference sequence). With 0 bases removed from V and 0 bases from J, the gap between germline ends came to 9 bases.

This clonotype counts as large. V usage is TRBV27 and J usage is TRBJ1-2; tentative D call: TRBD1 (5 bases). V shed 3 bases and J shed 4 bases, with 15 bases lying between them. CDR3 length: 15 amino acids. Germline V gene lookup returns CDR1 MNHEY and CDR2 SMNVEV (reference sequence). The CDR3, as DNA: TGTGCCAGCAGTTTGGGACCGGCCTACAGCTATGGCTACACCTTC. This translates into CASSLGPAYSYGYTF.

The sample holds a few counts of this clonotype. The chain has TRBV6-5 and TRBJ1-1, with D possibly matching TRBD1 (6 bases). Germline-derived CDR1 and CDR2 are MNHEY and SVGAGI. The CDR3 runs 15 residues. V lost 4 bases to trimming and J lost 0 bases, with 12 bases between them. The CDR3 region has the DNA TGTGCCAGCAGTTCAACGACAGGTATGAACACTGAAGCTTTCTTT. Its translation: CASSSTTGMNTEAFF.